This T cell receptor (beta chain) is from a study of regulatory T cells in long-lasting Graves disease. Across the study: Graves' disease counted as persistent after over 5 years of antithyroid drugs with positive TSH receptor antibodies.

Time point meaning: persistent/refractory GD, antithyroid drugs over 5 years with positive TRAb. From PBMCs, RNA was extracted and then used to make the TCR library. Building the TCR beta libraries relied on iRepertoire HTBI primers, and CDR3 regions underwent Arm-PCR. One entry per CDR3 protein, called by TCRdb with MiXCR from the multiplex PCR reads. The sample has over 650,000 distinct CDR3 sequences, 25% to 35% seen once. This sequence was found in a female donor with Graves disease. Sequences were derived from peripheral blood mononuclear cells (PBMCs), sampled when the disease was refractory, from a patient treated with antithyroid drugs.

The CDR3 loop reads CASSYRGASNQPQHF. CDR3 sequence (DNA): TGTGCCAGCAGTTACCGGGGGGCCAGCAATCAGCCCCAGCATTTT. The chain links TRBV6-5 to TRBJ1-5, with a possible D match to TRBD1 (6 bases). Germline values: CDR1 MNHEY, CDR2 SVGAGI. V lost 2 bases, J lost 1 base, and 9 bases lay in between. The CDR3 extends over 15 amino acids.